These T cell receptor beta chains were read from a single sample in a study of CD8 T cells in Susac syndrome. TCRdb re-called the immunoSEQ multiplex PCR reads with MiXCR, one entry per CDR3 protein. Of approximately 210,000 distinct CDR3 sequences in the sample, about 95% are singletons; the top ten hold around 0.16%. The specimen was CD4+ T cells from PBMCs. Receptors were obtained from a human donor with Susac syndrome. CDR3s include the opening cysteine and the closing phenylalanine or tryptophan. A D gene is named only where the DNA matches it firmly. The size field is filled for only some rows; it gives once, few, many or a size class.

>-|TRBJ2-7|-|TRBV27
TGTGCCAGCAGTGCCCAGGGCACCTACGAGCAGTACTTC
CASSAQGTYEQYF
>TRBD2|TRBJ2-5|-|TRBV30
TGTGCCTGGAGGAAGCCGGGGGGTAAAGAGACCCAGTACTTC
CAWRKPGGKETQYF
>-|TRBJ2-7|-|TRBV20-1
TGCAGTGCTATGCCCGCCGAACGGTTCGAGCAGTACTTC
CSAMPAERFEQYF
>-|TRBJ1-1|-|TRBV20-1
TGCAGTGCGAGACCGATGGAGCTGAACACTGAAGCTTTCTTT
CSARPMELNTEAFF
>-|TRBJ1-1|-|TRBV21-1
TGTGCCAGCAGCAAAGCGAGGACAGAGCTAATGAACACTGAAGCTTTCTTT
CASSKARTELMNTEAFF
>TRBD1|TRBJ2-3|-|TRBV29-1
TGCAGCGTGGCCGGGACAGGGAGCACAGATACGCAGTATTTT
CSVAGTGSTDTQYF
>-|TRBJ2-1|-|TRBV20-1
TGCAGTGCCACGCGGGGCAATGAGCAGTTCTTC
CSATRGNEQFF
>-|TRBJ2-2|-|TRBV29-1
TGCAGCGTTGGGCACGTAACGAACACCGGGGAGCTGTTTTTT
CSVGHVTNTGELFF
>TRBD2|TRBJ2-1|-|TRBV30
TGTGCCTGGAGTGTCAGCCTAATACTAGCGGGGGGCTTGAGCTCCTACAATGAGCAGTTCTTC
CAWSVSLILAGGLSSYNEQFF
>-|TRBJ1-3|-|TRBV29-1
TGCAGCGTTGCCTCGGGAAACACCATATATTTT
CSVASGNTIYF
>-|TRBJ2-7|once|TRBV28
TGTGCCAGCAGTTTAAACGGCGGGGCGTACGAGCAGTACTTC
CASSLNGGAYEQYF
>-|TRBJ2-5|-|TRBV30
TGTGCCTGGGCTAGAGAGGGCCGGGGGACCCAGTACTTC
CAWAREGRGTQYF
>-|TRBJ2-1|-|TRBV7-3
TGTGCCAGCAGCTTAACGGCGACAGGCTACAATGAGCAGTTCTTC
CASSLTATGYNEQFF
>-|TRBJ1-6|-|TRBV30
TGTGCCTGGAGTGTACGACAGCCAAATTCACCCCTCCACTTT
CAWSVRQPNSPLHF
>TRBD1|TRBJ2-7|-|TRBV11-3
TGTGCCAGCAGCCGGGGACAGGACCTCGCCTACGAGCAGTACTTC
CASSRGQDLAYEQYF
>TRBD1|TRBJ2-5|-|TRBV6-5
TGTGCCAGCACCCGGACAGGGAAAGAGACCCAGTACTTC
CASTRTGKETQYF
>-|TRBJ2-1|-|TRBV20-1
TGCAGTGTCCCACCTAGACAAGGGAACTACAATGAGCAGTTCTTC
CSVPPRQGNYNEQFF
>-|TRBJ2-3|-|TRBV9
TGTGCCAGCAGCGTAAAGGCAGATACGCAGTATTTT
CASSVKADTQYF
>-|TRBJ1-1|-|TRBV20-1
TGCAGTGCTAGGAAGGACGGTGGGAACACTGAAGCTTTCTTT
CSARKDGGNTEAFF
>-|TRBJ1-2|-|TRBV5-4
TGTGCCAGCAGCCTACCAGGGGTAGAGCGGTATGGCTACACCTTC
CASSLPGVERYGYTF
>TRBD2|TRBJ2-5|-|TRBV2
TGTGCCAGCAGCTGGACTAGCGGGGACAGGGAGACCCAGTACTTC
CASSWTSGDRETQYF
>-|TRBJ2-3|once|TRBV10-3
TGTGCCATCGCCCGGGACATCAACACAGATACGCAGTATTTT
CAIARDINTDTQYF
>-|TRBJ1-1|-|TRBV18
TGTGCCAGCTCACCAGCCGTGAACACTGAAGCTTTCTTT
CASSPAVNTEAFF
>TRBD1|TRBJ1-2|once|TRBV6-4
TGTGCCAGCAGCCGAGGGGGACAGGGATTTGGCTACACCTTC
CASSRGGQGFGYTF
>-|TRBJ1-6|-|TRBV5-4
TGTGCCAGCAGCTTGAAGGGGAGAATAGGCGGTTCACCCCTCCACTTT
CASSLKGRIGGSPLHF
>-|TRBJ1-5|-|TRBV4-2
TGTGCCAGCAGCCAAGCTCCGTCCCGGTCCCCCCAGCATTTT
CASSQAPSRSPQHF
>-|TRBJ1-1|once|TRBV20-1
TGCAGTGCCGGGACGTACACTGAAGCTTTCTTT
CSAGTYTEAFF
>-|TRBJ2-5|-|TRBV20-1
TGCAGTGCTCGACTAGGCGGAGAGACCCAGTACTTC
CSARLGGETQYF
>TRBD2|TRBJ2-5|-|TRBV4-2
TGTGCCAGCAGCCAAGATGCAGGGAGGGTAGAGACCCAGTACTTC
CASSQDAGRVETQYF
>TRBD1|TRBJ1-5|-|TRBV28
TGTGCCAGCAGTTTTGTAAGTGGGACAGATAACAATCAGCCCCAGCATTTT
CASSFVSGTDNNQPQHF
>-|TRBJ1-1|-|TRBV6-5
TGTGCCAGCAGAGCTCAGGGACTCACTGAAGCTTTCTTT
CASRAQGLTEAFF
>-|TRBJ1-2|-|TRBV11-2
TGTGCCAGCAGCTCGTTAGCGGGAGGCTATGGCTACACCTTC
CASSSLAGGYGYTF
>-|TRBJ2-3|-|TRBV5-6
TGTGCCAGCACCCGGACAGCAAGCACAGATACGCAGTATTTT
CASTRTASTDTQYF
>TRBD1|TRBJ2-7|-|TRBV4-1
TGCGCCAGCAGCCAGGTCCTGACAGGGGGCGAGCAGTACTTC
CASSQVLTGGEQYF
>-|TRBJ1-1|-|TRBV6-5
TGTGCCAGCAGTTACTCGAAGAACACTGAAGCTTTCTTT
CASSYSKNTEAFF
>-|TRBJ1-2|-|TRBV29-1
TGCAGCGTGCCGGTAGGGGGGAACTATGGCTACACCTTC
CSVPVGGNYGYTF
>TRBD1|TRBJ1-6|-|TRBV20-1
TGCAGTGCTGATGGGACAGGCGATAATTCACCCCTCCACTTT
CSADGTGDNSPLHF
>-|TRBJ1-1|-|TRBV30
TGTGCCTGGAGTGTCTGGGGGTACACTGAAGCTTTCTTT
CAWSVWGYTEAFF
>-|TRBJ1-1|-|TRBV19
TGTGCCAGTACTCAGGGATTGGCGAACACTGAAGCTTTCTTT
CASTQGLANTEAFF
>-|TRBJ1-4|-|TRBV7-8
TGTGCCAGCAGCCGGGACAAGGGGATTGAAAAACTGTTTTTT
CASSRDKGIEKLFF
>-|TRBJ2-5|-|TRBV7-9
TGTGCCAGCAGCTTAACCCCCCCAGGGTTGGAGACCCAGTACTTC
CASSLTPPGLETQYF
>TRBD1|TRBJ1-5|-|TRBV30
TGTGCCTGGAGTACTCCGGGACAGAGGTCTAGCAATCAGCCCCAGCATTTT
CAWSTPGQRSSNQPQHF
>TRBD2|TRBJ2-2|-|TRBV11-2
TGTGCCAGCAGCCCACCCGGGACTAGCGGGGAGCTGTTTTTT
CASSPPGTSGELFF
>TRBD2|TRBJ2-5|-|TRBV4-3
TGCGCCAGCAGCCCGGGACTAGCGGGGGGAGTCCAAGAGACCCAGTACTTC
CASSPGLAGGVQETQYF
>-|TRBJ1-2|-|TRBV4-2
TGTGCCAGCAGCCAAGGGGCACAGGGAGGGGGTTATGGCTACACCTTC
CASSQGAQGGGYGYTF
>-|TRBJ1-3|-|TRBV6-5
TGTGCCAGCAGTTTCTTTTTGGGGGCCGAAAACACCATATATTTT
CASSFFLGAENTIYF
>TRBD1|TRBJ2-7|-|TRBV11-2
TGTGCCAGCAGCTCCCTACAGGGGGGCTACGAGCAGTACTTC
CASSSLQGGYEQYF
>TRBD1|TRBJ1-1|-|TRBV6-5
TGTGCCAGCAGGAACAGGGGAATCGCTGAAGCTTTCTTT
CASRNRGIAEAFF
>-|TRBJ2-7|-|TRBV20-1
TGCAGTGCGAGCACCTACGAGCAGTACTTC
CSASTYEQYF
>-|TRBJ2-7|-|TRBV30
TGTGCCTGGAGGCAGGACTACGAGCAGTACTTC
CAWRQDYEQYF